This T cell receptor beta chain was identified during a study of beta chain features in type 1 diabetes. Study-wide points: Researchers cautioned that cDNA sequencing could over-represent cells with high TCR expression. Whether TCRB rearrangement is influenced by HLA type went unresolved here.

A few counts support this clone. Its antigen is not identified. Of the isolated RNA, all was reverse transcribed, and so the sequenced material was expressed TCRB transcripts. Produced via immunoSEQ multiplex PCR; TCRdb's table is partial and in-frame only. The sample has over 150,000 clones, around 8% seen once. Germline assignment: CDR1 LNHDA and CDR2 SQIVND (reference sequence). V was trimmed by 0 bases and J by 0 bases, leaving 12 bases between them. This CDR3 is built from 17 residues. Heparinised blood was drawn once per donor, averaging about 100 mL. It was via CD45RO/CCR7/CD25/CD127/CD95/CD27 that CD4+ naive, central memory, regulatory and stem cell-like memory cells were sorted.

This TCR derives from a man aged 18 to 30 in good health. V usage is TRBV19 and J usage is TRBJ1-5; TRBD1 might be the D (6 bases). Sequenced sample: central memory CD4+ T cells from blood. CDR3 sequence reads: CASSIDPTGNSNQPQHF. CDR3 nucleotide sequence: TGTGCCAGTAGTATAGATCCCACAGGGAATAGCAATCAGCCCCAGCATTTT. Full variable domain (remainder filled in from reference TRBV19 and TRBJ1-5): DGGITQSPKYLFRKEGQNVTLSCEQNLNHDAMYWYRQDPGQGLRLIYYSQIVNDFQKGDIAEGYSVSREKKESFPLTVTSAQKNPTAFYLCASSIDPTGNSNQPQHFGDGTRLSIL.